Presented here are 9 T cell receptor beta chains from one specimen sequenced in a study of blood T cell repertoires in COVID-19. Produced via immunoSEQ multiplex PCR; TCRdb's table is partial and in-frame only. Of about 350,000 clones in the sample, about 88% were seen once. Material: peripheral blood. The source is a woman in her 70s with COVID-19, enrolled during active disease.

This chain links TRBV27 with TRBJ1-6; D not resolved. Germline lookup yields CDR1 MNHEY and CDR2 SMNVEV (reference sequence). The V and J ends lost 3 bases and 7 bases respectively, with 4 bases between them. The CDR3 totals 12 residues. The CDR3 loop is CASSFANSPLHF. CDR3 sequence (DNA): TGTGCCAGCAGTTTTGCGAATTCACCCCTCCACTTT.

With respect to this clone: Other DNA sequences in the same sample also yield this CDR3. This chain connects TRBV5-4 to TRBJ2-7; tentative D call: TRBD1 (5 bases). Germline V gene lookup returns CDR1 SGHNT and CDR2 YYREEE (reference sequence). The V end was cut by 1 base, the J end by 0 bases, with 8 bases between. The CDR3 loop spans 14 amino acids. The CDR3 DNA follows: TGTGCCAGCAGCTTGCAGGGTAGCTCCTACGAGCAGTACTTC. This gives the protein CASSLQGSSYEQYF.

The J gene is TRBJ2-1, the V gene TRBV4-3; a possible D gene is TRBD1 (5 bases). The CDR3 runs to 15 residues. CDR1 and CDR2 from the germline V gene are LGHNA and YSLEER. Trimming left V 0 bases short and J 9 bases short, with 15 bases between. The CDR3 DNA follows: TGCGCCAGCAGCCAAGAGGGGCGTAAGTGGGGTGAGCAGTTCTTC. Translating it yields CASSQEGRKWGEQFF.

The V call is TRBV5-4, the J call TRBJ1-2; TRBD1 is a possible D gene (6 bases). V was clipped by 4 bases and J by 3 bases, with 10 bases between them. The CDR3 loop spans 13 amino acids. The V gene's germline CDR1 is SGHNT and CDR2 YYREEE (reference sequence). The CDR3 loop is CASSAGADYGYTF. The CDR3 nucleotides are TGTGCCAGCAGCGCAGGGGCGGACTATGGCTACACCTTC.

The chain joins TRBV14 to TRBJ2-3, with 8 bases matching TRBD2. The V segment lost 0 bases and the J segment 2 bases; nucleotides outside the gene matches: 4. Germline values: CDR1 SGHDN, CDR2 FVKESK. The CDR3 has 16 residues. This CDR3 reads CASSQDSGGNTDTQYF. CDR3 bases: TGTGCCAGCAGCCAAGATTCGGGGGGGAACACAGATACGCAGTATTTT.

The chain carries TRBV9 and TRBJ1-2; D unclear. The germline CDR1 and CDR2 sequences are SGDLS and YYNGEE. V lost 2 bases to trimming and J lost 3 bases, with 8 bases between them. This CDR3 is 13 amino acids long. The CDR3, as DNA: TGTGCCAGCAGCGTTGACTTGGACTATGGCTACACCTTC. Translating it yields CASSVDLDYGYTF.

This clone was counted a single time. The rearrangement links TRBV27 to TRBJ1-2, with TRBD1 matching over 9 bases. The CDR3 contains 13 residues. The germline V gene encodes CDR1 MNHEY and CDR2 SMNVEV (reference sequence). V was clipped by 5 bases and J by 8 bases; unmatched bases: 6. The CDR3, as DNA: TGTGCCAGCAGTGTGGGACAGGGTTTCGGCTACACCTTC. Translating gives CASSVGQGFGYTF.

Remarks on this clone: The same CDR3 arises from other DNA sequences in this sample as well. The CDR3 DNA reads as TGTGCCAGCAGTTTAGGTAGGGGCAACTATGGCTACACCTTC. Its protein is CASSLGRGNYGYTF. V gene TRBV28 combines with J gene TRBJ1-2, with D perhaps matching TRBD1 (5 bases). The CDR3 sequence is 14 residues long. Germline CDR1 MDHEN, CDR2 SYDVKM. Trimming stripped 2 bases from V and 2 bases from J, with 9 bases between.

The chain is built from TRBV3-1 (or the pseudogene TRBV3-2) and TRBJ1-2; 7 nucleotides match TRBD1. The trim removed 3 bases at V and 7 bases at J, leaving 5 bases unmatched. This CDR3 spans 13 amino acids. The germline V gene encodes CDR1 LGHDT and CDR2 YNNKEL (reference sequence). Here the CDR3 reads CASSHTGVGGYTF. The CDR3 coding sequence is TGTGCCAGCAGCCACACAGGGGTCGGTGGCTACACCTTC.